This T cell receptor beta chain stems from a study of Graves' ophthalmopathy and Graves' hyperthyroidism. On this clonotype itself: One end of the junction does not line up with germline, which may come from a read error.

This CDR3 has 16 residues. Germline V gene data show CDR1 as SEHNR and CDR2 as FQNEAQ (reference sequence). RNA transcripts were the template, and TCR beta CDR3 regions were amplified from them. The first round was an RT-PCR with HTBI primers, and the second round was a multiplex PCR. TCRdb re-called the multiplex PCR reads with MiXCR, one entry per CDR3 protein. The sample holds approximately 640,000 distinct CDR3 sequences, about two fifths seen once. V usage is TRBV7-9 and J usage is TRBJ1-2; 9 bases align to TRBD1. Sequenced material: peripheral blood. This TCR was sampled from an adult man with Graves' ophthalmopathy. This CDR3 reads CASSRDRVSPSYGYTF. DNA for the CDR3: TGCGCCAGCAGTCGGGACAGGGTCTCCCCATCCTATGGCTACACCTTC.